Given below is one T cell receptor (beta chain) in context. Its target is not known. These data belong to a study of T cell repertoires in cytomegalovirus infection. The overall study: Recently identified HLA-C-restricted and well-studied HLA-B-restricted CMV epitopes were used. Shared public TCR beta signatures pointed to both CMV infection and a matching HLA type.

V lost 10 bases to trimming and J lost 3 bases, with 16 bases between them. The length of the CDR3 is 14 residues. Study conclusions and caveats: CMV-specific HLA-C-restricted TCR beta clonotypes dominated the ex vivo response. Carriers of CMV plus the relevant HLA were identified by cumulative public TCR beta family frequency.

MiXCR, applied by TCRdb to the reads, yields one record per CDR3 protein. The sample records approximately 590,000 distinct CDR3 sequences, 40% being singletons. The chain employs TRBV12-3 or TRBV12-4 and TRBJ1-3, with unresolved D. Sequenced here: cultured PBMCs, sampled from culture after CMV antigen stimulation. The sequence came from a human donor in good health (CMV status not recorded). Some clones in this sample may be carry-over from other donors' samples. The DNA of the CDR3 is TGTGCCATCTCAGCGGTGACCCTTGGAAACACCATATATTTT. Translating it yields CAISAVTLGNTIYF.